The T cell receptor (beta chain) described here comes from a study of blood T cells in healthy people across ages. Study-level information: Template-switching capture recovered about one barcoded beta molecule per two T cells. Findings of the study overall: Changes in expanded clonotypes were possibly confounded, as the CMV status of donors was unknown.

The count of this clonotype is one. The antigen remains unidentified. Primed by a sample-barcoded 5' primer and a J-beta primer mix, a second PCR proceeded for 7 to 11 cycles. TCRdb re-called the 5' RACE reads through MiXCR, storing one row per CDR3 protein. Found here are about a million distinct CDR3 sequences, roughly 51% of them singletons; the top ten hold about 22%. Per sample, no less than 5.5 micrograms of total RNA were extracted. CDR1 is SEHNR, CDR2 FQNEAQ, per germline (reference sequence). The CDR3 has 15 residues. Trimming pared 4 bases from V and 0 bases from J, leaving 12 bases between. The chain uses TRBV7-9 and TRBJ1-2, with TRBD1 as a possible D gene (5 bases). The receptor's source is a woman in her sixties or seventies in good health. Sequencing input: blood. CDR3 sequence reads: CASSSGHRANYGYTF. CDR3 sequence (DNA): TGTGCCAGCAGCTCAGGACACCGCGCTAACTATGGCTACACCTTC.